The 25 T cell receptor beta chains presented below share a single source sample, sequenced in a study of T cells in Graves' hyperthyroidism and ophthalmopathy (dated 2019 in TCRdb). Library construction relied on multiplex PCR. Sequencing was performed on an Illumina HiSeq 2000. Amplification of TCR beta CDR3 regions was carried out from RNA transcripts. A first-round RT-PCR of the TCR CDR3 used the HTBI primer set with the Qiagen OneStep RT-PCR kit. TCRdb handled the public reads itself, with Q25 trimming in fastp and clone calling in MiXCR, and kept productive beta chains. Every CDR3 protein is listed once, alongside the most common genes and DNA of its rows. The sample records around 200,000 distinct CDR3 sequences, about 16% of which are singletons. The ten largest clones add up to about 45% of the sample. The sample taken for sequencing was blood. The receptors derive from a man aged 40-50 years with Graves' hyperthyroidism.

This clonotype was observed a handful of times. The rearrangement joins TRBV7-9 to TRBJ2-1; possible D gene TRBD2, 7 bases. The V gene's germline CDR1 is SEHNR and CDR2 FQNEAQ (reference sequence). This CDR3 is 16 amino acids long. Deletions cut 5 bases from V and 1 base from J, with 15 bases between. The CDR3 sequence: CASSPHGGLSYNEQFF. DNA for the CDR3: TGTGCCAGCAGCCCCCACGGGGGGCTTTCCTACAATGAGCAGTTCTTC.

This clonotype showed up many times. The chain employs TRBV20-1 and TRBJ1-2, with 7 bases that match TRBD1. The V and J ends lost 0 bases and 4 bases, in that order; junction bases with no gene match: 5. The CDR3 extends over 14 amino acids. Germline CDR1 DFQATT, CDR2 SNEGSKA (reference sequence). DNA of the CDR3: TGCAGTGCTAGAGAACGTGACAGGGCCTATGGCTACACCTTC. This sequence encodes CSARERDRAYGYTF.

The gene calls are TRBV7-9 and TRBJ2-5, with TRBD2 as a possible D gene (5 bases). Trimming stripped 4 bases from V and 0 bases from J, with 12 bases between. Germline CDR1 reads SEHNR; CDR2 reads FQNEAQ (reference sequence). There are 15 residues in the CDR3. CDR3 DNA sequence: TGTGCCAGCAGCTCCACGCAGCGGAACCAAGAGACCCAGTACTTC. Translating it yields CASSSTQRNQETQYF. The full variable domain, completed using reference TRBV7-9 and TRBJ2-5, is DTGVSQNPRHKITKRGQNVTFRCDPISEHNRLYWYRQTLGQGPEFLTYFQNEAQLEKSRLLSDRFSAERPKGSFSTLEIQRTEQGDSAMYLCASSSTQRNQETQYFGPGTRLLVL.

In this sample, this clonotype turned up many times. The chain has TRBV28 and TRBJ1-1; D ambiguous. The CDR3 contains 11 residues. The V gene lost 6 bases and the J gene lost 10 bases, with 12 bases spanning the gap. CDR1 and CDR2 from the germline V gene are MDHEN and SYDVKM. This CDR3 is CASSTTSSAFF. For the CDR3, the DNA is TGTGCCAGCAGCACGACATCTTCAGCTTTCTTT.

This clonotype was seen ten or more times. This chain joins TRBV4-3 and TRBJ1-1; 9 positions match TRBD1. The J segment lost 0 bases and the V segment lost 6 bases, leaving 11 bases of the junction unmatched. The CDR3 spans 17 residues. Germline V gene lookup returns CDR1 LGHNA and CDR2 YSLEER. The CDR3 region has the DNA TGCGCCAGCAGACTTTTTCCGACAGGGGGAATGAACACTGAAGCTTTCTTT. Its translation is CASRLFPTGGMNTEAFF.

The chain couples TRBV5-6 to TRBJ2-3, with 7 bases identical to TRBD2. The V segment lost 3 bases and the J segment 5 bases; nucleotides outside the gene matches: 3. Germline values: CDR1 SGHDT, CDR2 YYEEEE. The CDR3 consists of 13 residues. CDR3 nucleotide sequence: TGTGCCAGCAGCTGGGGAGGGGAAGATACGCAGTATTTT. It encodes CASSWGGEDTQYF.

In its sample, this clonotype was seen many times. The V and J genes are TRBV7-8 and TRBJ2-2, with TRBD2 identical over 7 bases. The CDR3 totals 16 residues. The V gene's germline CDR1 is SGHVS and CDR2 FQNEAQ. V dropped 3 bases and J dropped 7; count of bases not matched to a gene: 11. CDR3 bases: TGTGCCAGCAGCTTGGGGCTAGCGGCCCCCAACGGGGAGCTGTTTTTT. Its protein is CASSLGLAAPNGELFF. The variable domain in full, with the rest retrieved from reference TRBV7-8 and TRBJ2-2, is GAGVSQSPRYKVAKRGQDVALRCDPISGHVSLFWYQQALGQGPEFLTYFQNEAQLDKSGLPSDRFFAERPEGSVSTLKIQRTQQEDSAVYLCASSLGLAAPNGELFFGEGSRLTVL.

The sample holds a few counts of this clonotype. CDR3 residues: CASSGFGSEQFF. CDR3 DNA: TGTGCCAGCAGTGGCTTCGGGAGTGAGCAGTTCTTC. This chain links TRBV6-1 with TRBJ2-1; D is perhaps TRBD2 (6 bases). Trimming stripped 4 bases from V and 9 bases from J, with 10 bases between. The CDR3 contains 12 residues. Germline CDR1 and CDR2: MNHNS and SASEGT.

Only a few counts were recorded for this clonotype. V is TRBV5-6 and J is TRBJ1-5; D is perhaps TRBD1 (6 bases). Deletions cut 4 bases from V and 6 bases from J, with 17 bases between. The CDR3 is 15 residues long. CDR1 is SGHDT and CDR2 is YYEEEE in the germline V gene. Here the CDR3 reads CASSITGRAGQPQHF. The DNA of the CDR3 is TGTGCCAGCAGCATCACAGGGAGGGCGGGTCAGCCCCAGCATTTT.

The chain links TRBV20-1 to TRBJ2-7; TRBD1 matches 10 bases. V shed 5 bases and J 4 bases; nucleotides not matched to a gene: 2. In germline, CDR1 is DFQATT, CDR2 SNEGSKA (reference sequence). The CDR3 has 12 residues. The CDR3, as DNA: TGCAGTGCTCCGGGACAGGGGTACGAGCAGTACTTC. The encoded protein is CSAPGQGYEQYF.

This clonotype appeared many times. The junction shows a germline mismatch at one end, possibly a read error. This chain uses TRBV20-1 with TRBJ1-3, with a tentative D call TRBD1 (5 bases). The CDR3 contains 13 residues. Germline lookup yields CDR1 DFQATT and CDR2 SNEGSKA (reference sequence). DNA for the CDR3: TGCAGTTCTAGACAGAACTCTGGAAACACCATATATTTT. Encoded protein: CSSRQNSGNTIYF.

This clonotype was seen more than once but under ten times. This sequence joins TRBV6-5 and TRBJ1-5; the match to TRBD1 covers 10 bases. Germline V gene data show CDR1 as MNHEY and CDR2 as SVGAGI. The CDR3 has 19 residues. The J segment lost 6 bases and the V segment lost 0 bases, leaving 14 bases of the junction unmatched. For the CDR3, the DNA is TGTGCCAGCAGTTACTCGGGGACAGGGGAACCCCAAGGAGGTCAGCCCCAGCATTTT. Translation gives CASSYSGTGEPQGGQPQHF.

This clonotype was found many times. V is TRBV7-9 and J is TRBJ2-7, with D tentatively TRBD1 or TRBD2 (5 bases each). CDR1 SEHNR and CDR2 FQNEAQ come from the germline V gene (reference sequence). The CDR3 consists of 13 residues. Trimming pared 5 bases from V and 5 bases from J, leaving 13 bases between. CDR3 bases: TGTGCCAGCAGCATAGTACAGGAGGACGAGCAGTACTTC. Residues: CASSIVQEDEQYF.

There are many counts of this clonotype. The chain uses TRBV28 and TRBJ2-5; D is perhaps TRBD1 (6 bases). Germline V gene data show CDR1 as MDHEN and CDR2 as SYDVKM. Trimming removed 2 bases from V and 2 bases from J, with 9 bases in between. The CDR3 spans 14 residues. The CDR3 region has the DNA TGTGCCAGCAGTTTAACAACAGGGCAAGAGACCCAGTACTTC. Translated, it gives CASSLTTGQETQYF. Full variable domain (missing parts from reference TRBV28 and TRBJ2-5): DVKVTQSSRYLVKRTGEKVFLECVQDMDHENMFWYRQDPGLGLRLIYFSYDVKMKEKGDIPEGYSVSREKKERFSLILESASTNQTSMYLCASSLTTGQETQYFGPGTRLLVL.

This clonotype was recorded at least ten times. The chain joins TRBV29-1 to TRBJ2-5; D is unclear. Germline CDR1 and CDR2: SQVTM and ANQGSEA. The V and J ends lost 5 bases and 3 bases respectively, with 7 bases between them. The CDR3 has 11 residues. This chain's CDR3 is CSVSLEETQYF. The CDR3 DNA reads TGCAGCGTTTCTTTAGAAGAGACCCAGTACTTC.

This clonotype was counted only a few times. The chain links TRBV4-1 to TRBJ2-7; 7 nucleotides line up with TRBD1. The CDR3 length is 15 residues. V gave up 3 bases and J gave up 5 bases; unmatched junction bases: 10. Per the germline V gene, CDR1 is MGHRA and CDR2 is YSYEKL. The CDR3 coding sequence is TGCGCCAGCAGCCAGGCGACAGGGCCACGCGACGAGCAGTACTTC. Translated: CASSQATGPRDEQYF.

The rearrangement joins TRBV6-1 to TRBJ2-7; D is unresolved. Germline V gene data show CDR1 as MNHNS and CDR2 as SASEGT. The CDR3 loop spans 11 amino acids. With 9 bases removed from V and 1 base from J, the gap between germline ends came to 7 bases. CDR3 in DNA: TGTGCCAGTGGCCAATCCTACGAGCAGTACTTC. Amino acid sequence: CASGQSYEQYF.

V gene TRBV5-1 combines with J gene TRBJ1-1; no clear D. CDR3 size: 14 residues. V lost 4 bases and J 1 base, leaving 11 bases between the germline ends. Germline V gene data show CDR1 as SGHRS and CDR2 as YFSETQ. The CDR3, as DNA: TGCGCCAGCAGCCAATATCGCGGGAACACTGAAGCTTTCTTT. Translation gives CASSQYRGNTEAFF.

This clonotype was counted at least ten times. The chain carries TRBV18 and TRBJ2-5; D unresolved. V lost 2 bases to trimming and J lost 0 bases, with 10 bases between them. Germline assignment: CDR1 KGHSH and CDR2 LQKENI. The CDR3 runs to 15 residues. The CDR3 nucleotides read TGTGCCAGCTCACCAAAACGAACGAACCAAGAGACCCAGTACTTC. Amino acids: CASSPKRTNQETQYF.

V and J are TRBV5-8 and TRBJ2-3; possible D gene TRBD2, 5 bases. Trimming cost V 5 bases and J 2 bases, with 15 bases left between them. Germline values: CDR1 SGHTS, CDR2 YDEGEE. This CDR3 spans 15 amino acids. The CDR3 coding sequence is TGTGCCAGCAGTCCGCCGGGGTGGGACACAGATACGCAGTATTTT. Protein sequence: CASSPPGWDTDTQYF. The full variable domain, in which reference TRBV5-8 and TRBJ2-3 provide the parts outside the CDR3, is EAGVTQSPTHLIKTRGQQATLRCSPISGHTSVYWYQQALGLGLQFLLWYDEGEERNRGNFPPRFSGRQFPNYSSELNVNALELEDSALYLCASSPPGWDTDTQYFGPGTRLTVL.

The DNA of the CDR3 is TGCGCCAGCAGCCCATCCCTAGCGCACCTTTACACAGATACGCAGTATTTT. This sequence encodes CASSPSLAHLYTDTQYF. The rearrangement links TRBV5-1 to TRBJ2-3; D might be TRBD2 (6 bases). The CDR3 totals 17 residues. Germline lookup yields CDR1 SGHRS and CDR2 YFSETQ. V dropped 4 bases and J dropped 2 bases, with 20 bases sitting between them.

This clonotype was seen repeatedly, ten times or more. CDR3 loop: CSASGRGRLNQPQHF. The DNA of the CDR3 is TGCAGTGCTAGCGGGAGGGGGCGCCTCAATCAGCCCCAGCATTTT. The genes are TRBV20-1 and TRBJ1-5; 7 nucleotides match TRBD1. Germline lookup yields CDR1 DFQATT and CDR2 SNEGSKA (reference sequence). Trimming removed 3 bases from V and 3 bases from J; junction bases left unmatched: 8. This CDR3 contains 15 residues.

This chain links TRBV20-1 with TRBJ1-5, with 8 positions matching TRBD1. V lost 6 bases to trimming and J lost 0 bases; unmatched junction nucleotides: 7. Germline V gene data show CDR1 as DFQATT and CDR2 as SNEGSKA (reference sequence). The CDR3 is 15 amino acids. DNA of the CDR3: TGCAGTGCGAGTACAGGGGGAGGTAGCAATCAGCCCCAGCATTTT. Its protein is CSASTGGGSNQPQHF.

This clonotype was picked up many times. The chain recombines TRBV3-1 with TRBJ2-3; a weak D match, TRBD1 (6 bases). The CDR3 spans 13 residues. The germline V and J ends were trimmed by 6 bases and 4 bases, with 11 bases remaining between them. CDR1 and CDR2 from the germline V gene are LGHDT and YNNKEL (reference sequence). CDR3 DNA sequence: TGTGCCAGCAGTCTCGAGGGGGCAGATACGCAGTATTTT. Its translation: CASSLEGADTQYF.

CDR3 in DNA: TGCGCCAGCAGCCAAGATACTCCAGGGGGCGCGGCAGATACGCAGTATTTT. This codes for CASSQDTPGGAADTQYF. The genes are TRBV4-3 and TRBJ2-3, with 8 nucleotides matching TRBD1. This CDR3 comprises 17 residues. Losses at the gene ends were 0 bases for V and 4 bases for J; bases not matched to a gene: 9. Per germline, CDR1 LGHNA and CDR2 YSLEER.